Listed below are T cell receptor beta chains from one sample, sequenced in a study of T cell clones after liver transplantation. Assay: immunoSEQ multiplex PCR; the TCRdb copy retains only in-frame clones and omits some. The sample holds roughly 55,000 clones, more than 65% seen once. The sample here was CD4+ T cells from blood, taken 54 months after liver transplant. The receptors shown here come from a human patient who received a liver transplant. Certain T cells may be donor cells from the graft. The CDR3 runs from the conserved cysteine through the conserved F or W. Not every row has a clone size; where given, it reads once, few, many or a size class.

length,size,J,V,CDR3
17,NA,TRBJ1-2,TRBV9,CASSARSPGTANYGYTF
15,NA,TRBJ1-2,TRBV4-1,CASSQDQRAVHGYTF
15,once,TRBJ1-3,TRBV18,CASSPAGMAGNTIYF
15,NA,TRBJ2-1,TRBV6-1,CASSLTREPYNEQFF
15,many,TRBJ1-2,TRBV7-8,CASSSPNYDNVGYTF
15,NA,TRBJ2-5,TRBV28,CASSLPLRGAETQYF
15,NA,TRBJ2-1,TRBV11-3,CASSLARSSYNEQFF
15,NA,TRBJ2-3,TRBV11-3,CASSLSTASTDTQYF
10,NA,TRBJ1-4,TRBV6-1,CASSGEKLFF
14,NA,TRBJ1-5,TRBV7-9,CASSTGQTYQPQHF
14,NA,TRBJ1-5,TRBV7-2,CASSPGQGYQPQHF
13,NA,TRBJ1-1,TRBV6-1,CASSEFGNRGAFF
16,few,TRBJ2-3,TRBV18,CASSPLRQGGGDTQYF
14,NA,TRBJ1-5,TRBV7-6,CASSAQDSDQPQHF
14,NA,TRBJ1-1,TRBV6-5,CASRRERAGTEAFF
17,few,TRBJ1-4,TRBV10-3,CAISESKDGRTNEKLFF
15,NA,TRBJ2-5,TRBV7-2,CASSLRGTLEETQYF
17,once,TRBJ2-3,TRBV6-1,CASSETPPGQGGDTQYF
13,NA,TRBJ1-6,TRBV2,CASSKGYNSPLHF
14,NA,TRBJ1-3,TRBV10-3,CAISESGVGNTIYF
18,NA,TRBJ1-2,TRBV7-2,CASSSSTGGATRDYGYTF
14,NA,TRBJ2-3,TRBV7-9,CASRSGTGEDTQYF
14,NA,TRBJ1-5,TRBV6-5,CASRHGQDNQPQHF
16,NA,TRBJ2-3,TRBV7-9,CASSLGSGGLADTQYF
15,NA,TRBJ1-1,TRBV4-1,CASSQDRNLNTEAFF
14,NA,TRBJ1-5,TRBV9,CASSGGTGNQPQHF
14,NA,TRBJ2-7,TRBV10-3,CACARTGGSYEQYF
16,NA,TRBJ2-5,TRBV28,CASSLGGGGYQETQYF
16,NA,TRBJ1-2,TRBV7-8,CASSRQGDVAGYGYTF
13,NA,TRBJ2-3,TRBV10-1,CASSGSGTDTQYF
14,once,TRBJ2-3,TRBV7-2,CASSFTQGSDTQYF
17,once,TRBJ2-7,TRBV5-6,CASSFFSGGAFSYEQYF
15,many,TRBJ2-7,TRBV27,CASRDVTALSHEQYF
15,few,TRBJ2-6,TRBV7-8,CASSFRVPGANVLTF
14,few,TRBJ1-2,TRBV5-6,CASSEPRVNYGYTF
18,NA,TRBJ2-7,TRBV7-6,CASSLDPGLAGARGEQYF
14,NA,TRBJ1-4,TRBV6-6,CASRLRQGGEKLFF
17,NA,TRBJ1-2,TRBV7-9,CASSLVPVGRSTYGYTF
13,NA,TRBJ2-1,TRBV29-1,CSVAGTGANEQFF
18,NA,TRBJ1-1,TRBV4-1,CASSQHTGAQGRNTEAFF
14,NA,TRBJ2-6,TRBV28,CASSRDAGANVLTF
13,once,TRBJ2-1,TRBV18,CASSPPNRNEQFF
17,NA,TRBJ1-6,TRBV19,CASSMAADSSYNSPLHF
13,NA,TRBJ1-5,TRBV28,CASTQQVGQPQHF